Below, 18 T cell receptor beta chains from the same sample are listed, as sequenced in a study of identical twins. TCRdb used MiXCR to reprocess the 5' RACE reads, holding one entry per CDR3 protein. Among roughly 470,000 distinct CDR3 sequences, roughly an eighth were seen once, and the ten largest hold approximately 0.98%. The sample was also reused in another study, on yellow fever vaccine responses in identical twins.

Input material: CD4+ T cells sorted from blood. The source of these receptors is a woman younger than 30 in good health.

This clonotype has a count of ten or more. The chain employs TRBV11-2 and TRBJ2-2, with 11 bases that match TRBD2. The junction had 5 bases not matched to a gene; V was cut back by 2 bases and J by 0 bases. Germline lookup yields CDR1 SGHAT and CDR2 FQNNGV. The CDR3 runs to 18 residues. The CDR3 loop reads CASSLKISGGANTGELFF. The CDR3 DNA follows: TGTGCCAGCAGCTTAAAAATTAGCGGGGGGGCGAACACCGGGGAGCTGTTTTTT.

The CDR3 coding sequence is TGTGCCACCAGCAGGGTCCGGGACAGGGACTACGAGCAGTACTTC. Its protein product is CATSRVRDRDYEQYF. The V gene is TRBV15, the J gene TRBJ2-7, with 9 bases matching TRBD1. CDR3 length equals 15 residues. With V trimmed by 3 bases and J by 3 bases, 6 bases remained unmatched. Germline values: CDR1 LNHNV, CDR2 YYDKDF (reference sequence).

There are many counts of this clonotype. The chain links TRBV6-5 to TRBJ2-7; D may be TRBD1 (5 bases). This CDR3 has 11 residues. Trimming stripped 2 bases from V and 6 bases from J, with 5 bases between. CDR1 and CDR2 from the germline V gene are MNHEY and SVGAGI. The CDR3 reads CASSYRGEQYF. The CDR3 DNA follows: TGTGCCAGCAGTTACAGGGGCGAGCAGTACTTC.

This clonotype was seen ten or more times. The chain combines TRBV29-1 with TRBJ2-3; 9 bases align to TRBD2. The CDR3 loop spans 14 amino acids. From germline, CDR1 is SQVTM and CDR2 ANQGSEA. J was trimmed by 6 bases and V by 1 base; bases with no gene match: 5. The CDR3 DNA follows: TGCAGCGTTGAAGGACTAGCGGAGCCGGATACGCAGTATTTT. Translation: CSVEGLAEPDTQYF.

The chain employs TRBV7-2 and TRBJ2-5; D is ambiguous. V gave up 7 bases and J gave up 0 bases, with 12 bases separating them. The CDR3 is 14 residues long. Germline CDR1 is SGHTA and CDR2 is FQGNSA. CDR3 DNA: TGTGCCAGCAACCTGCAATCGTACCAAGAGACCCAGTACTTC. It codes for CASNLQSYQETQYF.

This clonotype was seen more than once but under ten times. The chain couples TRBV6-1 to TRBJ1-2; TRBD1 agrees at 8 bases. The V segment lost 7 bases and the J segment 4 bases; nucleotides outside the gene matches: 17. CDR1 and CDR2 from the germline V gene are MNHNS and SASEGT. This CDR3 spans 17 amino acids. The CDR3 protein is CASTGSDRASFLYGYTF. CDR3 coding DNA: TGTGCCAGCACGGGATCGGACAGGGCAAGCTTTCTCTATGGCTACACCTTC.

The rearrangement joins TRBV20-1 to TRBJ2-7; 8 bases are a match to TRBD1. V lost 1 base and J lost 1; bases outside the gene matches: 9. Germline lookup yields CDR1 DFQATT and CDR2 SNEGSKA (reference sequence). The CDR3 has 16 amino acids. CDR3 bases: TGCAGTGCTAGAGGAATGGACAGGGCGGGGTCCTACGAGCAGTACTTC. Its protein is CSARGMDRAGSYEQYF.

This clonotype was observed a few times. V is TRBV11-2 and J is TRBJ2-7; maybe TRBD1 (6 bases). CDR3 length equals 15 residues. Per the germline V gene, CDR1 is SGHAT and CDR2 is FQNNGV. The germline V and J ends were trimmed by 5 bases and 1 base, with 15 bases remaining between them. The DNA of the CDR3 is TGTGCCAGCAGCCGACGACAGGTTTGGTCCTACGAGCAGTACTTC. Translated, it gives CASSRRQVWSYEQYF. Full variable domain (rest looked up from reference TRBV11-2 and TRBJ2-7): EAGVAQSPRYKIIEKRQSVAFWCNPISGHATLYWYQQILGQGPKLLIQFQNNGVVDDSQLPKDRFSAERLKGVDSTLKIQPAKLEDSAVYLCASSRRQVWSYEQYFGPGTRLTVT.

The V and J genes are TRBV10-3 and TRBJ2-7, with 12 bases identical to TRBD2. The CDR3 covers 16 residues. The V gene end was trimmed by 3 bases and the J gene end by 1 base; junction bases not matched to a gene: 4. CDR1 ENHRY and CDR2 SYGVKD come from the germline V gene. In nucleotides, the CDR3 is TGTGCCATCAGTGATCCGACTAGCGGGAGATCCTACGAGCAGTACTTC. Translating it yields CAISDPTSGRSYEQYF.

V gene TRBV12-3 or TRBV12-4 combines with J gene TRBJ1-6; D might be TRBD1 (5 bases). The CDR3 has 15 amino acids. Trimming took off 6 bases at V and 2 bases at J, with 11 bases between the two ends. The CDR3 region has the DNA TGTGCCAGCAGCTCCACGACAGCCTATAATTCACCCCTCCACTTT. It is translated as CASSSTTAYNSPLHF.

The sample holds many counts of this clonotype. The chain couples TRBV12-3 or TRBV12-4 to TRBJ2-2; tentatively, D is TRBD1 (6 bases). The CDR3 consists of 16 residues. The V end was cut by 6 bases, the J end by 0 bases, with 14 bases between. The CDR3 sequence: CASSPQGPPNTGELFF. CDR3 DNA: TGTGCCAGCAGCCCTCAGGGGCCCCCGAACACCGGGGAGCTGTTTTTT.

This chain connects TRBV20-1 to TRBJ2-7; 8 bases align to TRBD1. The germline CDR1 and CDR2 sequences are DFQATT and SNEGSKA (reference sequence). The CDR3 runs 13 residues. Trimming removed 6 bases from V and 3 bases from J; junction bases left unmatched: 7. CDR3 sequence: CSAGQGPIYEQYF. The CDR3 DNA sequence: TGCAGTGCAGGACAGGGTCCAATCTACGAGCAGTACTTC.

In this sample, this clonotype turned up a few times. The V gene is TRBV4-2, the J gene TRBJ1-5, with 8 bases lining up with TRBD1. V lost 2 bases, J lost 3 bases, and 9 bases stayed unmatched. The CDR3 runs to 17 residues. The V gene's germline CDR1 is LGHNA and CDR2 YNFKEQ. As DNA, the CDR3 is TGTGCCAGCAGCCAATCGTGGGACAGGAGTACCAATCAGCCCCAGCATTTT. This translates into CASSQSWDRSTNQPQHF.

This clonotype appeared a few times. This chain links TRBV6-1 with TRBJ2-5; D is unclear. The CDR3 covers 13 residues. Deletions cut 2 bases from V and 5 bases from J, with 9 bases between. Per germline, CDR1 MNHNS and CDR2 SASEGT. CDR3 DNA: TGTGCCAGCAGTGAATACTCTGTGGAGACCCAGTACTTC. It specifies CASSEYSVETQYF.

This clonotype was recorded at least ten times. Here the CDR3 DNA reads TGCGCCAGCAGCCCGGGACTAGCGGACTACAATGAGCAGTTCTTC. It encodes CASSPGLADYNEQFF. The V call is TRBV5-1, the J call TRBJ2-1; 11 bases fit TRBD2. V trimming: 4 bases; J trimming: 3 bases; junction bases outside the gene matches: 3. CDR3 length: 15 residues. The germline gives CDR1 SGHRS, CDR2 YFSETQ. Combining the CDR3 with reference TRBV5-1 and TRBJ2-1 gives the whole variable domain KAGVTQTPRYLIKTRGQQVTLSCSPISGHRSVSWYQQTPGQGLQFLFEYFSETQRNKGNFPGRFSGRQFSNSRSEMNVSTLELGDSALYLCASSPGLADYNEQFFGPGTRLTVL.

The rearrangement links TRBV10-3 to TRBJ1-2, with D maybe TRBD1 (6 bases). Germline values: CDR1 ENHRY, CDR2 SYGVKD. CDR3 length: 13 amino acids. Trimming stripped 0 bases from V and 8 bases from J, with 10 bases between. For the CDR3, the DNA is TGTGCCATCAGTGAGTCGCAGGGGCTCGGCTACACCTTC. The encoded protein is CAISESQGLGYTF.

CDR3 nucleotide sequence: TGCAGCGTAAGACAGGGGGACTACGAGCAGTACTTC. It translates to CSVRQGDYEQYF. This chain uses TRBV29-1 with TRBJ2-7; TRBD1 agrees at 9 bases. The germline V gene encodes CDR1 SQVTM and CDR2 ANQGSEA. This CDR3 spans 12 amino acids. J was trimmed by 3 bases and V by 6 bases; bases with no gene match: 3.

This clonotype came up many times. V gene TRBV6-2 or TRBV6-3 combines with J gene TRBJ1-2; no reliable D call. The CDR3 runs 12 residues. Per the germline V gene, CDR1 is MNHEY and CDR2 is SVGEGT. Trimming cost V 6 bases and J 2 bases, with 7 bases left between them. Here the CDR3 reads CASSLGNYGYTF. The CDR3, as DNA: TGTGCCAGCAGCCTAGGGAACTATGGCTACACCTTC.